This TCR beta chain comes out of a study of T cell responses to AZD1222 COVID-19 vaccine. Study overall: Second-dose intervals of approximately 4 or approximately 12 weeks were pooled.

This CDR3 is built from 15 residues. Germline CDR1 and CDR2: LGHNA and YSLEER. V was cut by 1 base and J by 3 bases, with 9 bases left in between. Clones were sequenced by immunoSEQ multiplex PCR, and TCRdb holds only the in-frame ones, with some missing. The table lists 150,000 to 200,000 clones, approximately 93% of them singletons, with 0.7% to 0.9% in the top ten. A note on this clone: Its specificity is unknown.

Findings and limits, study-wide: Dominant at 160-218 and 743-854, vaccine-associated CD4 TCRs also spanned spike. Recipients of AZD1222 seropositive at baseline numbered only five or six.

The source of this sequence is an adult in good health. The sequences come from peripheral blood, collected on day 0 of AZD1222 vaccination. This chain joins TRBV4-3 and TRBJ2-2; D unclear. The CDR3: CASSQGAGYTGELFF. CDR3 bases: TGCGCCAGCAGCCAAGGGGCAGGTTACACCGGGGAGCTGTTTTTT.